This TCR beta chain was recovered during a study of cytomegalovirus exposure and HLA in healthy donors. As for the study in general: Previous work identified roughly 110 million unique TCR beta sequences from about 200 million T cells. Study observations and caveats: HLA alleles showed associations with around 15,000 TCR beta sequences in a later analysis, at a 0.05 false discovery rate.

This PCR relied on a set of 60 Vbeta primers and 13 Jbeta primers. Only in-frame clones appear in the TCRdb table, and some are missing; sequencing was by immunoSEQ multiplex PCR. The sample holds tens of thousands of clones, 74% seen once. It was healthy bone marrow donors who served as donors. Donors showed nominal health when sampled, although they likely had unrecorded immune exposures. Germline V gene data show CDR1 as SGHDT and CDR2 as YYEEEE. This CDR3 has 13 amino acids. V was shortened by 5 bases and J by 0 bases, with 8 bases between the two germline ends. This clone has a single count. Its cognate antigen is unknown.

The rearrangement links TRBV5-6 to TRBJ1-1; no reliable D call. Input material: PBMCs. This receptor was obtained from a woman aged 25 to 39 in good health and CMV-seropositive. The chain's CDR3 is CASRKNMNTEAFF. The CDR3 bases are TGTGCCAGCAGAAAAAATATGAACACTGAAGCTTTCTTT.